What follows describes a single T cell receptor (beta chain). Its antigen is currently unknown. The germline CDR1 and CDR2 sequences are SGHAT and FQNNGV. Deletions cut 1 base from V and 4 bases from J, with 7 bases between. CDR3 length: 13 amino acids. The data stem from a study of T cells after posttransplantation cyclophosphamide. General study findings and limits: Skin or GI-infiltrating T cells shared few TRB sequences with blood. Donor CD8+ memory clones often dominated recipient blood repertoires at later times. After PTCy, TRB diversity resembled that of CNI/methotrexate controls.

Sampled 1 year posttransplant, controls received myeloablative marrow transplants, methotrexate and a calcineurin inhibitor. Some clones are missing from TCRdb's copy, which holds only in-frame ones; the method was immunoSEQ multiplex PCR. The sample shows about 21,000 clones, 85% to 90% of them seen only once. The receptor comes from a female patient aged 25-39 years who received an allogeneic stem cell transplant from an unrelated donor, was CMV-positive, and had acute and chronic GVHD. The graft donor may be the source of some T cells. This specimen consisted of PBMCs, obtained around 380 days after allogeneic stem cell transplant with calcineurin inhibitor and methotrexate. The chain uses TRBV11-2 and TRBJ1-1; perhaps TRBD1 as D (5 bases). CDR3 protein: CASSLVTGTEAFF. In nucleotides, the CDR3 is TGTGCCAGCAGCTTAGTTACAGGCACTGAAGCTTTCTTT.